This T cell receptor (beta chain) was sequenced in a study of control samples from healthy donors and cancer patients. Germline loops: CDR1 SQVTM, CDR2 ANQGSEA. There are 12 residues in the CDR3. V shed 4 bases, J shed 4 bases, and the junction held 2 bases outside the gene matches. TCRdb's copy holds only in-frame clones and misses some; the assay was immunoSEQ multiplex PCR. This sample has about 110,000 clones; about nine tenths occur once, and the top ten carry less than 9%. Material: blood. This clonotype was obtained from a woman aged 18-29 years in good health. The V and J genes are TRBV29-1 and TRBJ1-1; 8 bases line up with TRBD1. The CDR3 DNA sequence: TGCAGCGTTGCCCAGGGGGCCACTGAAGCTTTCTTT. Amino acid sequence: CSVAQGATEAFF.